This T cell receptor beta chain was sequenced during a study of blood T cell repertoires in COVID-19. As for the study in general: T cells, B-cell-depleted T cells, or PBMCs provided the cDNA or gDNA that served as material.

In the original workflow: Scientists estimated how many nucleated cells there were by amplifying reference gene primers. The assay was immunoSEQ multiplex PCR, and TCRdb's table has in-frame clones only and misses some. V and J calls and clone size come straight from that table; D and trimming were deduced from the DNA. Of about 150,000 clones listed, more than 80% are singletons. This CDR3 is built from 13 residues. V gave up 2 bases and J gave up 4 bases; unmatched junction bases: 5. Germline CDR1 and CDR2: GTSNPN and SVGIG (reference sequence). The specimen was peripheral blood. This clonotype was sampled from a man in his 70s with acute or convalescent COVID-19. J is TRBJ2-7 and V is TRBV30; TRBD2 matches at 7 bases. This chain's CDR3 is CAWSRGDLYEQYF. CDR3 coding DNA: TGTGCCTGGAGTCGGGGGGACCTTTACGAGCAGTACTTC.